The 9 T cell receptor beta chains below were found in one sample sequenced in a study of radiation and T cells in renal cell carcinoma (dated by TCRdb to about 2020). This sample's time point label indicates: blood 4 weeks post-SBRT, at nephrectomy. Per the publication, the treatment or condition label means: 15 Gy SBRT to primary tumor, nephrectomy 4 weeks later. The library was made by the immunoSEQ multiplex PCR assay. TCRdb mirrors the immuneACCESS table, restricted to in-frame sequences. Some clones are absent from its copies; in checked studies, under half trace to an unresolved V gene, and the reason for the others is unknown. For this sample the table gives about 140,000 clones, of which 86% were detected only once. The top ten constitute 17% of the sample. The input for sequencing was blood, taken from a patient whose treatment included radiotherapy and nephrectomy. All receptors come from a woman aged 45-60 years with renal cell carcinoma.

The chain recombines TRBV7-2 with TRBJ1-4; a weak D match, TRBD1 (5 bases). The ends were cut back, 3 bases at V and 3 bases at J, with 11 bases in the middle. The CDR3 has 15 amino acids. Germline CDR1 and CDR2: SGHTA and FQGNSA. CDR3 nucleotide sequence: TGTGCCAGCAGCTTCGCGGGACCTCCTAATGAAAAACTGTTTTTT. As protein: CASSFAGPPNEKLFF.

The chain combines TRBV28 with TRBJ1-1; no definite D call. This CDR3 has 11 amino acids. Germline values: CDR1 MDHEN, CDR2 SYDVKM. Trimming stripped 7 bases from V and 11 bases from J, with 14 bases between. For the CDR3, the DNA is TGTGCCAGCACCAATAGGGTGTTGGCTTTCTTT. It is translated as CASTNRVLAFF.

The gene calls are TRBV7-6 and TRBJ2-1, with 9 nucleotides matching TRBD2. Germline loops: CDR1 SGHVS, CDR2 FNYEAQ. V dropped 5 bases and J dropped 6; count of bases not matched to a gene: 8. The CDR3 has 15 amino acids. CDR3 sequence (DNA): TGTGCCAGCAGCCCCTTTGGGCGGGAGGGCAATGAGCAGTTCTTC. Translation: CASSPFGREGNEQFF.

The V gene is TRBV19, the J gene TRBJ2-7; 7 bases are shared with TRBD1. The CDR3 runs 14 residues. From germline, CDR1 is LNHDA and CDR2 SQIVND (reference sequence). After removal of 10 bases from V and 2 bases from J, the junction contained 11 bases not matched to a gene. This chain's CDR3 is CATSTGTAAYEQYF. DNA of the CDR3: TGTGCCACCTCCACCGGGACAGCCGCCTACGAGCAGTACTTC.

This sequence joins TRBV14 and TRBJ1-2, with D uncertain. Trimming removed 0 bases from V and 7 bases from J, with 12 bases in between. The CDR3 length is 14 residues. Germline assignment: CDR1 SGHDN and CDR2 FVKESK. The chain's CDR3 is CASSQDGRASGYTF. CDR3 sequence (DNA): TGTGCCAGCAGCCAAGATGGCCGGGCAAGTGGCTACACCTTC.

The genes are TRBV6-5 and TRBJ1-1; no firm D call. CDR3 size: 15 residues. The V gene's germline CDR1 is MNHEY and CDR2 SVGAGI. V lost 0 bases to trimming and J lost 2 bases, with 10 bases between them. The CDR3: CASSYSSELNTEAFF. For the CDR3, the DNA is TGTGCCAGCAGTTACTCATCAGAACTCAACACTGAAGCTTTCTTT.

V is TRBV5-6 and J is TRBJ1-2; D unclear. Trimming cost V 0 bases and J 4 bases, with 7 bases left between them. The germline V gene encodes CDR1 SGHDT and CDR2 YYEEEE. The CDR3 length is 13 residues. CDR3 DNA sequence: TGTGCCAGCAGCTTGGCCTCTCCCTATGGCTACACCTTC. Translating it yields CASSLASPYGYTF.

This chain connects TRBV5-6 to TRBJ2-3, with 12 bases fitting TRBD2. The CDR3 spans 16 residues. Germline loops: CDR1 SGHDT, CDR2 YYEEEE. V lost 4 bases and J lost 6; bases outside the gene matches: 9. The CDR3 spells CASSLRTSGVGDTQYF. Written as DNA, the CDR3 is TGTGCCAGCAGCCTACGGACTAGCGGGGTTGGGGATACGCAGTATTTT.

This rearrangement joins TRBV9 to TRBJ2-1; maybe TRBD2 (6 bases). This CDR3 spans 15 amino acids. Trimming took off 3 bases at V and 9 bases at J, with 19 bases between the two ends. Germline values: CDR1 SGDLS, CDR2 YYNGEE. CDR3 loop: CASSGGGTPFSEQFF. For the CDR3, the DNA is TGTGCCAGCAGCGGTGGGGGGACTCCTTTTAGTGAGCAGTTCTTC.